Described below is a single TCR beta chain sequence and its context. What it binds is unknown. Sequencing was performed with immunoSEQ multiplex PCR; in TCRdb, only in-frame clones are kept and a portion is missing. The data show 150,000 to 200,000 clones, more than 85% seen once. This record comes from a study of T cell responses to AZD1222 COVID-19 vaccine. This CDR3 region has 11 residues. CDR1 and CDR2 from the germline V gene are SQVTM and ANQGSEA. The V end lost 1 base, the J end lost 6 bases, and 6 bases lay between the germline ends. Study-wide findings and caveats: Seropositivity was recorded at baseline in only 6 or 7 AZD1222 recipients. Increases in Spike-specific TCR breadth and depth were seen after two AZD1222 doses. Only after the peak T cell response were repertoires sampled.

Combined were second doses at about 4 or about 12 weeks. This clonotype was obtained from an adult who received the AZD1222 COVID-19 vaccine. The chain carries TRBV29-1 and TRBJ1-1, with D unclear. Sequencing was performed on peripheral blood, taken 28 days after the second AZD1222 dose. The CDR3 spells CSVEGSAEAFF. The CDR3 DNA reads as TGCAGCGTTGAAGGGAGCGCTGAAGCTTTCTTT.